The 7 T cell receptor beta chains below come from one sample, sequenced in a study of blood T cell repertoires in COVID-19. Here immunoSEQ multiplex PCR was the method, and the copy in TCRdb shows in-frame clones only, minus some. This sample carries roughly 97,000 clones, about nine tenths of them seen once, and the ten largest clones take about 1.7%. The sequenced sample was peripheral blood. All receptors come from a man aged 55 to 70 with acute or convalescent COVID-19.

This clone occurred once. This chain uses TRBV30 with TRBJ1-5; TRBD1 matches 7 bases. Germline V gene data show CDR1 as GTSNPN and CDR2 as SVGIG (reference sequence). The CDR3 sequence is 13 residues long. J was trimmed by 7 bases and V by 5 bases; bases with no gene match: 8. The CDR3 sequence is CAWALQGNQPQHF. CDR3 coding DNA: TGTGCCTGGGCCCTACAGGGGAACCAGCCCCAGCATTTT. The whole variable domain, remainder taken from reference TRBV30 and TRBJ1-5, is SQTIHQWPATLVQPVGSPLSLECTVEGTSNPNLYWYRQAAGRGLQLLFYSVGIGQISSEVPQNLSASRPQDRQFILSSKKLLLSDSGFYLCAWALQGNQPQHFGDGTRLSIL.

The rearrangement links TRBV18 to TRBJ2-5; the match to TRBD2 covers 7 bases. The CDR3 runs to 17 residues. Germline V gene sequence: CDR1 KGHSH, CDR2 LQKENI. J was trimmed by 5 bases and V by 6 bases; bases with no gene match: 18. CDR3 bases: TGTGCCAGCTCCCCGCCGAGCGGGGAGTCAGGCGGGGAGACCCAGTACTTC. It translates to CASSPPSGESGGETQYF.

The chain links TRBV19 to TRBJ1-1; TRBD1 matches 9 bases. The CDR3 consists of 14 residues. With V trimmed by 4 bases and J by 7 bases, 7 bases remained unmatched. CDR1 and CDR2 (germline): LNHDA, SQIVND (reference sequence). The CDR3 spells CASSTDRGLNEAFF. The CDR3 bases are TGTGCCAGTAGTACAGACAGGGGGTTGAATGAAGCTTTCTTT.

The rearrangement uses TRBV7-9 and TRBJ1-2, with 7 bases fitting TRBD1. Trimming at V came to 2 bases and at J to 4 bases, leaving 4 bases not matched to a gene. The CDR3 is made up of 14 amino acids. In germline, CDR1 is SEHNR, CDR2 FQNEAQ (reference sequence). CDR3 in amino acids: CASSLQGDAYGYTF. The CDR3 bases are TGTGCCAGCAGCTTACAGGGGGACGCCTATGGCTACACCTTC.

This clone has only one observation. The rearrangement uses TRBV19 and TRBJ1-2; D uncertain. Germline V CDR1 and CDR2: LNHDA, SQIVND (reference sequence). The V gene lost 5 bases and the J gene lost 0 bases, with 16 bases spanning the gap. CDR3 length equals 16 residues. The CDR3 loop is CASSHPTLGANYGYTF. The CDR3 DNA sequence: TGTGCCAGTAGTCACCCCACCCTAGGAGCTAACTATGGCTACACCTTC.

The J gene is TRBJ1-2, the V gene TRBV28; D unresolved. The CDR3 extends over 11 amino acids. Deletions cut 5 bases from V and 8 bases from J, with 9 bases between. The germline CDR1 and CDR2 sequences are MDHEN and SYDVKM. CDR3 amino acids: CASSNGEGYTF. In nucleotides, the CDR3 is TGTGCCAGCAGTAACGGGGAAGGCTACACCTTC.

The chain uses TRBV7-9 and TRBJ1-5, with D perhaps matching TRBD1 (6 bases). The CDR3 loop spans 14 amino acids. Trimming cost V 5 bases and J 5 bases, with 13 bases left between them. CDR1 is SEHNR, CDR2 FQNEAQ, per germline (reference sequence). CDR3 sequence: CASSPTDSYQPQHF. CDR3 bases: TGTGCCAGCAGCCCTACGGACAGCTATCAGCCCCAGCATTTT. The whole variable domain, filled in from reference TRBV7-9 and TRBJ1-5, reads DTGVSQNPRHKITKRGQNVTFRCDPISEHNRLYWYRQTLGQGPEFLTYFQNEAQLEKSRLLSDRFSAERPKGSFSTLEIQRTEQGDSAMYLCASSPTDSYQPQHFGDGTRLSIL.